This entry lists 10 T cell receptor beta chains sequenced from one sample in a study of cytomegalovirus exposure and HLA in healthy donors. The primer mix had 60 Vbeta and 13 Jbeta primers. Sequencing was performed with immunoSEQ multiplex PCR; in TCRdb, only in-frame clones are kept and a portion is missing. This sample has over 150,000 clones, with around three quarters found just once. Sample: PBMCs. The receptors derive from a boy aged 5-17 years in good health and CMV-seronegative.

The chain is built from TRBV11-3 and TRBJ2-7; perhaps TRBD2 as D (6 bases). V gave up 6 bases and J gave up 0 bases, with 12 bases separating them. Looked up from germline, CDR1 is SGHNT and CDR2 is YENEEA. The CDR3 extends over 14 amino acids. CDR3 DNA sequence: TGTGCCAGCAGTAATGTAGCGGCCTCCTACGAGCAGTACTTC. Residues: CASSNVAASYEQYF.

This clone was counted only a few times. V is TRBV10-3 and J is TRBJ2-6; a possible D gene is TRBD1 (6 bases). Germline lookup yields CDR1 ENHRY and CDR2 SYGVKD. The CDR3 is made up of 16 amino acids. The ends were cut back, 3 bases at V and 2 bases at J, with 11 bases in the middle. The CDR3 DNA sequence: TGTGCCATCAGTGATTGGACAGCTGCTGGGGCCAACGTCCTGACTTTC. As protein: CAISDWTAAGANVLTF.

The sample holds a few counts of this clone. The genes are TRBV2 and TRBJ2-5, with 11 bases matching TRBD1. Germline CDR1 is SNHLY and CDR2 is FYNNEI. With V trimmed by 2 bases and J by 2 bases, 7 bases remained unmatched. The CDR3 spans 17 residues. CDR3 amino acids: CASSESGGTGGQETQYF. The CDR3 DNA reads as TGTGCCAGCAGTGAATCGGGGGGGACAGGGGGTCAAGAGACCCAGTACTTC.

This clone was counted once. The rearrangement uses TRBV5-4 and TRBJ2-5; a possible D gene is TRBD2 (6 bases). The germline V gene encodes CDR1 SGHNT and CDR2 YYREEE (reference sequence). CDR3 length: 12 residues. The V gene lost 1 base and the J gene lost 5 bases, with 6 bases spanning the gap. In DNA form, the CDR3 reads TGTGCCAGCAGCTTGCGGGGGGAGACCCAGTACTTC. Translating gives CASSLRGETQYF.

The CDR3, as DNA: TGCGCCAGCAGCCAAGACACAGGGAACACTGAAGCTTTCTTT. Amino acid sequence: CASSQDTGNTEAFF. This sequence joins TRBV4-3 and TRBJ1-1; possible D gene TRBD1, 5 bases. CDR1 and CDR2 from the germline V gene are LGHNA and YSLEER. The CDR3 loop spans 14 amino acids. The V gene lost 0 bases and the J gene lost 1 base, with 6 bases spanning the gap.

This clone was counted a single time. The rearrangement joins TRBV5-1 to TRBJ2-2; the D gene is possibly TRBD1 (6 bases). CDR1 is SGHRS, CDR2 YFSETQ, per germline. Trimming stripped 0 bases from V and 5 bases from J, with 11 bases between. This CDR3 spans 15 amino acids. CDR3 sequence: CASSLGQARTGELFF. CDR3 coding DNA: TGCGCCAGCAGCTTGGGACAGGCGAGGACCGGGGAGCTGTTTTTT.

CDR3 coding DNA: TGTGCCAGCAGCCATAGGCAGGGATTCTTTAACACCGGGGAGCTGTTTTTT. Its translation: CASSHRQGFFNTGELFF. The chain joins TRBV13 to TRBJ2-2; a weak D match, TRBD1 (5 bases). From germline, CDR1 is PRHDT and CDR2 FYEKMQ (reference sequence). V shed 5 bases and J shed 2 bases, with 18 bases lying between them. This CDR3 spans 17 amino acids.

This chain joins TRBV5-1 and TRBJ2-7, with TRBD1 identical over 9 bases. J was trimmed by 6 bases and V by 4 bases; bases with no gene match: 14. CDR1 and CDR2 from the germline V gene are SGHRS and YFSETQ. The CDR3 covers 16 residues. CDR3: CASSISPGTGWSEQYF. CDR3 sequence (DNA): TGCGCCAGCAGCATATCACCCGGGACAGGGTGGAGCGAGCAGTACTTC.

The V and J genes are TRBV9 and TRBJ1-6; weak D call: TRBD1 (6 bases). This CDR3 region has 14 residues. The V end was cut by 2 bases, the J end by 9 bases, with 12 bases between. Germline V CDR1 and CDR2: SGDLS, YYNGEE. This CDR3 reads CASSVQGQFSPLHF. The CDR3, as DNA: TGTGCCAGCAGCGTCCAAGGACAGTTTTCACCCCTCCACTTT.

The chain carries TRBV27 and TRBJ2-5, with 9 bases matching TRBD2. Judging by the DNA end, TRBJ2-7 fits better; the J call may be wrong. The CDR3 has 14 amino acids. The V gene's germline CDR1 is MNHEY and CDR2 SMNVEV (reference sequence). The CDR3 DNA reads as TGTGCCAGCAGTTTGACTAGCGGTAGCTACGAGCAGTACTTC. Protein product: CASSLTSGSYEQYF.